This T cell receptor (beta chain) was documented in a study of human T cells and chemical hapten exposure. CDR1 and CDR2 from the germline V gene are SNHLY and FYNNEI. Trimming removed 4 bases from V and 1 base from J, with 12 bases in between. This CDR3 has 15 residues. Attachment of unique molecular identifiers to individual cDNA molecules was performed in the library. In the original analysis: From around 25,000 to 690,000 TCRs were found per sample, with a median of about 96,000. TCRdb itself ran the RACE reads through MiXCR, one entry per CDR3 protein. The V and J calls were determined by TCRdb, not by the authors. The table includes about 47,000 distinct CDR3 sequences, about 3.5% detected once. This clonotype was counted many times. What it binds is not known. As to time point: healthy volunteer bleed at 6 weeks. Whole blood, unfractionated, served as the material for total RNA extraction. Points from the study as a whole: Sensitization with DPC brought no change to TCRs above 1 in 1000 in frequency.

The chain combines TRBV2 with TRBJ2-3, with D perhaps TRBD2 (5 bases). This TCR came from a human donor in good health. Some clones in this sample may be carry-over from other donors' samples. Specimen: whole blood. In nucleotides, the CDR3 is TGTGCCAGCAGTGGAGTAGGGAGCGGCACAGATACGCAGTATTTT. Its translation: CASSGVGSGTDTQYF.